The entry below gives a single T cell receptor (beta chain) sequence along with its context. It lacks a known antigen. No quality values exist for individual bases; no much larger clone is one base distant. Reading the label with the study, this specimen's time point is: persistent/refractory GD, antithyroid drugs over 5 years with positive TRAb. For both TCR sequencing and RNA sequencing, RNA was extracted from PBMCs in TRIzol. The diagnosis of Graves' disease was made according to American Thyroid Association guidelines. The patients came from an endocrinology department in Xi'an, China. From each patient, around 9 milliliters of peripheral blood was collected into an EDTA anticoagulant tube. PBMCs were isolated by Ficoll Paque Plus density gradient separation without further T cell sorting. An Agilent 2100 Bioanalyzer and agarose gel were used to check RNA quality, while a NanoDrop 2000 measured RNA concentration.

Libraries were prepared through multiplex PCR. The run used an Illumina HiSeq 4000. TCR beta libraries were built with iRepertoire HTBI primers and Arm-PCR amplification of CDR3 regions. Gel purification was performed on PCR products prior to sequencing. Turning to the authors' computational methods: Gene usage analysis of CDR3 amino acid clonotypes used the roughly 60 TRBV and around 13 TRBJ segments found across samples. COPE and FqMerger were used to merge filtered high-quality paired reads into contigs. BLAST was used to align contigs to IMGT TRBV, TRBD and TRBJ reference genes, with CDR3 defined following IMGT. Clonotypes above 0.1% frequency were classified as highly expanded clones. Shannon entropy was used to measure repertoire diversity, and the Gini coefficient was used to measure V-J evenness. A clonotype found in more than one individual was treated as public. Through fastp at Q25 and MiXCR, TCRdb rebuilt clones from the public reads, retaining in-frame beta chains. For every CDR3 protein sequence, its rows merge into one entry that carries the most common genes and DNA. The V and J calls were determined by TCRdb, not by the authors. This sample holds approximately 690,000 distinct CDR3 sequences; 30% were observed only once. The ten largest account for roughly 46% of the sample.

This entry comes from a study of regulatory T cells in long-lasting Graves disease (dated by TCRdb to the early 2020s). For context, the study as a whole: Persistent Graves' disease was defined as antithyroid drug treatment for over 5 years with persistently positive TSH receptor autoantibodies. Peripheral blood TCR sequencing and RNA sequencing compared persistent Graves' disease patients with newly diagnosed Graves' disease patients. The study was conducted in China and was registered as a clinical trial. TCR sequencing covered some 13 persistent and approximately 20 newly diagnosed Graves' disease patients, around 35 samples in total. Antithyroid drugs had been taken for approximately 10 years on average by persistent Graves' disease patients in the clinical cohort. The paper as a whole reports these results and caveats: The authors acknowledged the small sample size as a limitation that may reduce accuracy. Persistent disease showed preferential use of TRBV28, TRBJ1-2 and TRBJ2-5, whereas newly diagnosed disease favored TRBV20-1 and TRBJ2-1. Persistent Graves' disease patients showed lower TCR Shannon entropy and fewer highly expanded clones than newly diagnosed patients, suggesting clonal expansion. Sequencing and analysis were limited to the TCR beta chain. Peripheral blood alone was examined, since thyroid tissue, which constituted the primary lesion, could not be accessed. Persistent patients shared more public clonotypes among themselves (fewer than 3,000) than newly diagnosed patients did (roughly 910).

The CDR3, cysteine through phenylalanine, is 13 amino acids long. Just the 39-base CDR3 DNA is kept, in frame starting at base 1. Trimming at the junction amounts to 3 bases on V and 4 bases on J, and the germline ends lie 10 bases apart. As encoded in the germline V gene, CDR1 is SGHRS while CDR2 is YFSETQ. The TCR comes from a female donor with Graves disease. The specimen comprised peripheral blood mononuclear cells (PBMCs), sampled when the disease was refractory, from a patient treated with antithyroid drugs. The V and J segments used are TRBV5-1 and TRBJ1-1, with the D gene too uncertain to name. The nucleotide sequence is TGCGCCAGCAGCTCCCACGTCGCCACTGAAGCTTTCTTT. It translates to CASSSHVATEAFF. Joined to the reference TRBV5-1 and TRBJ1-1 proteins, this CDR3 gives the full variable domain: KAGVTQTPRYLIKTRGQQVTLSCSPISGHRSVSWYQQTPGQGLQFLFEYFSETQRNKGNFPGRFSGRQFSNSRSEMNVSTLELGDSALYLCASSSHVATEAFFGQGTRLTVV.